The present T cell receptor (beta chain) was sequenced within a study of blood T cell repertoires in COVID-19 (dated by TCRdb to 2020 to 2022). At the level of the whole study: The collaborator samples originated in the United States, Italy and Spain and spanned the acute and convalescent phases of COVID-19. The material from the prospective study consisted of cDNA or gDNA derived from T cells, B-cell-depleted T cells, or PBMCs. Deeply sampled blood TCRbeta repertoires from subjects exposed to, actively infected with, or recovered from COVID-19 were included in the dataset. The repertoires were released in a freely available public database meant as a resource for research on the immune response to SARS-CoV-2. The samples were drawn from two sources: the first 160 participants of the ongoing ImmuneRACE study, and over 950 subjects contributed by 6 global collaborators. A de-identified subject ID, COVID-19 status, age in years and sex were almost always included in the sample metadata. Where available, HLA class I and class II types were obtained from metadata supplied by the sample provider rather than from assay-based typing. Overall study outcomes, separate from this receptor: The amount of clinical and demographic metadata varied by source and participant and was provided uncurated.

The collaborating institutions used their own protocols to collect whole blood in K2EDTA tubes. Collaborator samples were shipped for TCRbeta analysis as frozen whole blood, isolated PBMCs, or DNA extracted from either sample type. Notes on this clone: Its antigen is still unknown. No much larger clone is present one base from it, and per-base qualities are unavailable.

For CDR1 and CDR2, the germline V gene lists SGHTA and FQGTGA. For this chain, trimming is 5 bases at the V end and 2 bases at the J end, and the number of junction bases without a gene match is 6. There are 16 amino acids in the CDR3, from cysteine to phenylalanine inclusive. Only the CDR3 DNA is retained, 48 bases long and in frame from the first base. TCRbeta CDR3 regions were amplified from genomic DNA using the immunoSEQ Assay, a bias-controlled multiplex PCR. The paper's processing steps were these. The number of nucleated cells in each sample was estimated from the amplification of reference gene primers within the assay. Sequence reads were collapsed and filtered to measure the absolute abundance of every unique TCRbeta CDR3 rearrangement. Productive Simpson clonality was computed per sample as the square root of Simpson's diversity index over productive rearrangements. Imported from immuneACCESS, the table was reduced by TCRdb to in-frame sequences with V and J called. These copies leave out some clones; in studies compared against another copy, an unresolved V gene accounts for under half, and the cause of the remainder is not known. The V and J calls and clone size were taken over from that table, and D and trimming were inferred from the DNA. The sample contains approximately 24,000 clones, about 89% of them found a single time. Jointly, the top ten make up 25% of the sample.

Recombination connected TRBV7-3 to TRBJ2-1, with 10 central nucleotides matching TRBD2. This receptor was taken from a human donor with active COVID-19. The donor label of this sample is uncertain. The specimen was peripheral blood. The DNA sequence is given as TGTGCCAGCAGCCCCTCTAGCGGGGGAACCTACAATGAGCAGTTCTTC. This gives the protein CASSPSSGGTYNEQFF.